These T cell receptor beta chains were read from a single sample in a study of T cell responses to AZD1222 COVID-19 vaccine. The data were produced by immunoSEQ multiplex PCR, yet TCRdb's version contains in-frame clones alone and is incomplete. The sample holds about 140,000 clones, 92% seen once. Sequenced here: peripheral blood, sampled on day 0 of AZD1222 vaccination. These receptors all come from an adult in good health. CDR3s include the opening cysteine and the closing phenylalanine or tryptophan. Fields, in order: D gene, V gene, J gene, clone size, CDR3 DNA, CDR3 protein. D genes are given only for firm matches. Clone size is given for some rows only: seen once, a few or many times, or a class if the clone is expanded.

>-|TRBV19|TRBJ1-4|-
TGTGCCAGTAGTATCCAGGGCGCAACTAATGAAAAACTGTTTTTT
CASSIQGATNEKLFF
>-|TRBV20-1|TRBJ1-1|-
TGCAGTGCTAGCTTATCCGGAGCAGCTTTCTTT
CSASLSGAAFF
>-|TRBV20-1|TRBJ2-3|-
TGCAGTGCTAGGTTCACAGATACGCAGTATTTT
CSARFTDTQYF
>TRBD2|TRBV7-2|TRBJ2-1|-
TGTGCCAGCAGCAAGGGACTAGCGGGAGGCCCTAGGAATGAGCAGTTCTTC
CASSKGLAGGPRNEQFF
>-|TRBV11-2|TRBJ2-1|-
TGTGCCAGCAGAACGCCCTGGGGCCAAAACAATGAGCAGTTCTTC
CASRTPWGQNNEQFF
>-|TRBV5-8|TRBJ2-2|-
TGTGCCAGCAGCTTGGGACTAAGGAACACCGGGGAGCTGTTTTTT
CASSLGLRNTGELFF
>TRBD2|TRBV5-4|TRBJ2-3|-
TGTGCCAGCAGCTCGGGTAAACTAGCGGGAGGGTACACAGATACGCAGTATTTT
CASSSGKLAGGYTDTQYF
>-|TRBV28|TRBJ1-3|-
TGTGCCAGCAGTTTTGGTTACTCTGGAAACACCATATATTTT
CASSFGYSGNTIYF
>-|TRBV19|TRBJ1-1|-
TGTGCCAGTAGTTGGGAGGGGATAGCTGAAGCTTTCTTT
CASSWEGIAEAFF
>-|TRBV2|TRBJ1-3|once
TGTGCCAGCAACCTTAGGACAGCGCGATTTGGAAACACCATATATTTT
CASNLRTARFGNTIYF
>-|TRBV28|TRBJ2-2|-
TGTGCCAGCAGTTTCGGTGGGGCCGGGGAGCTGTTTTTT
CASSFGGAGELFF
>-|TRBV2|TRBJ2-3|-
TGTGCCAGCAGTGAGGTTCCATATCCGGTCACAGATACGCAGTATTTT
CASSEVPYPVTDTQYF
>-|TRBV28|TRBJ1-5|-
TGTGCCAGCATTTGGGGGGGCGAAGGCAATCAGCCCCAGCATTTT
CASIWGGEGNQPQHF
>-|TRBV5-1|TRBJ1-5|-
TGCGCCAGCAGCTGGCAGGCTGGCGGGGGCCAGCCCCAGCATTTT
CASSWQAGGGQPQHF
>-|TRBV19|TRBJ1-2|-
TGTGCCAGTATCCCGCAGGTAGGGATCAGCGGCTACACCTTC
CASIPQVGISGYTF
>TRBD1|TRBV7-2|TRBJ1-2|-
TGTGCCAGCAGTCGAAGGACAGGTTCGGGATATGGCTACACCTTC
CASSRRTGSGYGYTF
>TRBD1|TRBV11-1|TRBJ1-1|-
TGTGCCAGCAGCTTGGGACAGTCGGTCCCTGAAGCTTTCTTT
CASSLGQSVPEAFF
>-|TRBV27|TRBJ1-1|-
TGTGCCAGCACCCCCCTCCTGGGAAACACTGAAGCTTTCTTT
CASTPLLGNTEAFF
>-|TRBV2|TRBJ2-1|-
TGTGCCAGCAGTTTCGATTTCGGGGCCGTCTTC
CASSFDFGAVF
>-|TRBV7-9|TRBJ2-7|-
TGTGCCAGCAGTTCGGACGGGTCCGACTGGGCCTACGAGCAGTACTTC
CASSSDGSDWAYEQYF
>-|TRBV30|TRBJ1-2|-
TGTGCCTGGAGTGCCACGAGGATTGGCTACACCTTC
CAWSATRIGYTF
>TRBD2|TRBV20-1|TRBJ2-2|-
TGCAGTGCTAGTGGGGCACTAGCGGGAGGGACCGGGGAGCTGTTTTTT
CSASGALAGGTGELFF
>TRBD1|TRBV4-2|TRBJ2-1|-
TGTGCCAGCAGCCAAGGCCTCGGGACAGGGGAGATCAATGAGCAGTTCTTC
CASSQGLGTGEINEQFF
>-|TRBV6-6|TRBJ2-3|-
TGTGCCAGCAGCCCTCCCAGCGGGAGCACAGATACGCAGTATTTT
CASSPPSGSTDTQYF
>TRBD2|TRBV5-1|TRBJ2-1|-
TGCGCCAGCAGCAAAACTAGCGGGAGGATAGGTGAGCAGTTCTTC
CASSKTSGRIGEQFF
>-|TRBV2|TRBJ2-3|-
TGTGCCAGCAGTGACCGGGGGAGGTTGGATACGCAGTATTTT
CASSDRGRLDTQYF
>-|TRBV11-2|TRBJ1-2|once
TGTGCCAGCAGCCACCGGGACGTCGCTAACTATGGCTACACCTTC
CASSHRDVANYGYTF
>-|TRBV2|TRBJ1-2|-
TGTGCCAGCAGAGTGGGACCGAACTATGGCTACACCTTC
CASRVGPNYGYTF
>TRBD1|TRBV19|TRBJ1-5|-
TGTGCCAGTAGGGGGTCCGGGACAGCAAATCAGCCCCAGCATTTT
CASRGSGTANQPQHF
>TRBD1|TRBV29-1|TRBJ1-1|-
TGCAGCGTTGAACCGGGACAGGGCAGGACTGAAGCTTTCTTT
CSVEPGQGRTEAFF
>-|TRBV15|TRBJ1-5|-
TGTGCCACAGGACCTCCTGGAGGGTCGGGTCAGCCCCAGCATTTT
CATGPPGGSGQPQHF
>-|TRBV20-1|TRBJ1-5|-
TGCAGTGCCAGTCGGGGGGACGGTAGTCAGCCCCAGCATTTT
CSASRGDGSQPQHF
>-|TRBV6-5|TRBJ2-1|-
TGTGCCAGCAGGAGACCAGGGCCAGGCAATGAGCAGTTCTTC
CASRRPGPGNEQFF
>TRBD1|TRBV25-1|TRBJ1-6|once
TGTGCCAGCAGTCTTTCACAGGGGGCAGGAGATTCACCCCTCCACTTT
CASSLSQGAGDSPLHF
>-|TRBV10-3|TRBJ2-1|-
TGTGCCATATCGGAGAGCTGGAGCTCCTACAATGAGCAGTTCTTC
CAISESWSSYNEQFF
>-|TRBV7-9|TRBJ1-2|-
TGTGCCAGCAGCTTAGCTGGGGCGGACTATGGCTACACCTTC
CASSLAGADYGYTF
>TRBD1|TRBV18|TRBJ2-7|-
TGTGCCAGCTCACCGGGACAGGGTGATTGGGACGAGCAGTACTTC
CASSPGQGDWDEQYF
>-|TRBV18|TRBJ2-1|-
TGTGCCAGCTCTGGGGGAGGCTCCTACAATGAGCAGTTCTTC
CASSGGGSYNEQFF
>-|TRBV18|TRBJ1-3|few
TGTGCCAGCTCACCAGGAACAGGGTTGGATGGAAACACCATATATTTT
CASSPGTGLDGNTIYF
>-|TRBV6-1|TRBJ1-2|-
TGTGCCAGCAGTGAAGAGTTGGGAGTTGGCTACACCTTC
CASSEELGVGYTF
>TRBD2|TRBV4-2|TRBJ2-3|once
TGTGCCAGCAGCCCCCTAGGGGGGACTAGCGGGAGTTCAGATACGCAGTATTTT
CASSPLGGTSGSSDTQYF
>-|TRBV21-1|TRBJ1-5|-
TGTGCCAGCAGCTATAATTTAGACAGGGACTTTATCGTACAGCCCCAGCATTTT
CASSYNLDRDFIVQPQHF
>-|TRBV29-1|TRBJ2-3|once
TGCAGCGTTTCACCTCCGGGGGATACGCAGTATTTT
CSVSPPGDTQYF
>TRBD2|TRBV19|TRBJ2-3|few
TGTGCCAGTAGTATCCTAGCGGGATCGTCAGCAGATACGCAGTATTTT
CASSILAGSSADTQYF
>-|TRBV10-3|TRBJ1-1|-
TGTGCCATCACAGCGGCCCTTACCACTGAAGCTTTCTTT
CAITAALTTEAFF
>-|TRBV15|TRBJ2-2|-
TGTGCCACCAGCCGTAAGGCAGGCGGCAACGGGGAGCTGTTTTTT
CATSRKAGGNGELFF
>TRBD1|TRBV27|TRBJ2-3|-
TGTGCCAGCAGTTTAATCCAGGGGGGCACAGATACGCAGTATTTT
CASSLIQGGTDTQYF
>-|TRBV12-3/TRBV12-4|TRBJ1-1|-
TGTGCCAGCAGTTTAATGGAGAACACTGAAGCTTTCTTT
CASSLMENTEAFF
>-|TRBV5-1|TRBJ2-1|-
TGCGCCAGCAGCTTGGCGAGCAGGGGATCCTACAATGAGCAGTTCTTC
CASSLASRGSYNEQFF
>-|TRBV7-9|TRBJ1-1|-
TGTGCCAGCAGCTTAGAGGGCTTGAACACTGAAGCTTTCTTT
CASSLEGLNTEAFF
>TRBD1|TRBV7-8|TRBJ1-4|-
TGTGCCAGCAGCTCGGCCGGGACAGGGGGTGAAAAACTGTTTTTT
CASSSAGTGGEKLFF
>TRBD2|TRBV7-2|TRBJ2-2|-
TGTGCCAGCAGCTTAGGAGCGGGGGATGGGACCGGGGAGCTGTTTTTT
CASSLGAGDGTGELFF
>-|TRBV18|TRBJ1-4|-
TGTGCCAGCTCACCCGGCACGCCGAATGAAAAACTGTTTTTT
CASSPGTPNEKLFF
>-|TRBV7-2|TRBJ1-1|-
TGTGCCAGCAGCTTACCCGACCTGGGGCGAGCTTTCTTT
CASSLPDLGRAFF